These T cell receptor beta chains were read from a single sample in a study of T cell changes during pregnancy in multiple sclerosis. TCRdb's table, derived via immunoSEQ multiplex PCR, lists solely in-frame clones and lacks some. The table has 85,000 to 120,000 clones, less than 95% seen once. The source material was peripheral blood, sampled after pregnancy. Receptors originate from a female donor with multiple sclerosis, enrolled in a pregnancy study. Each CDR3 is given with its conserved first and last residue.

V,CDR3
TRBV6-6,CASSYLGARSNQPQHF
TRBV6-1,CASSATWGGTEAFF
TRBV11-2,CASSLGRVNEQYF
TRBV7-8,CASSLSRLANYGYTF
TRBV19,CASISWGVNTEAFF
TRBV19,CASSTKLGRGTTGDTQYF
TRBV5-8,CASSKRGDYEQYF
TRBV6-5,CATKRESYNSPLHF
TRBV5-1,CASSSNVAGGGYEQYF
TRBV27,CASSLSASGYDNEQFF
TRBV5-1,CASSVRGISNTGELFF
TRBV27,CASSPRGSGANVLTF
TRBV11-2,CASSLAASTSNQPQHF
TRBV5-1,CASSFDGTGEEKLFF
TRBV28,CASVEGQGRDYGYTF
TRBV4-2,CASSQDARGREGYTF
TRBV18,CASSPGAETQYF
TRBV19,CASSMGATNEKLFF
TRBV28,CASSGFGQISYNEQFF
TRBV10-3,CAISDEATSGAIFTGELFF
TRBV7-1,CASSSPNLPDSTDHLRREETEAFF
TRBV9,CASSSRTGAGNTIYF
TRBV7-2,CASSLGGGDYGYTF
TRBV19,CASSLGQGYGYTF
TRBV15,CATSRHRTGDSPLHF
TRBV30,CAWSARQGTEAFF
TRBV6-5,CASQGNLNRNTEAFF
TRBV5-6,CASSLGGEETQYF
TRBV12-2,CAKGDGNTIYF
TRBV30,CAWSVGGSTDTQYF
TRBV30,CAWSRGQVGTEAFF
TRBV27,CASSSRFRDRGATGELFF
TRBV5-5,CASSLAPANEKLFF
TRBV7-3,CASSLTSLAGVNEQFF
TRBV27,CASRGLGMTEAFF
TRBV27,CASSWGGGRPQHF
TRBV7-2,CASSLASGRRVVRDTQYF
TRBV11-1,CASSLGTAGNTIYF